This TCR beta chain was observed in a study of patients and donors after allogeneic stem cell transplantation. TCRdb analysed the RT-PCR reads with MiXCR anew, one entry per CDR3 protein. This sample has tens of thousands of distinct CDR3 sequences, with approximately 49% found just once. The V end lost 2 bases, the J end lost 1 base, and 12 bases lay between the germline ends. The germline V gene encodes CDR1 SGHDT and CDR2 YYEEEE. The CDR3 contains 15 residues. The TCR comes from a human donor who was either an allogeneic HSCT recipient or a stem cell or donor lymphocyte infusion donor (not recorded which). It is not recorded whose cells these are; they may come from a transplant donor. Sequencing input: blood, either unsorted or a sorted T cell fraction (not recorded which). This chain uses TRBV5-6 with TRBJ1-1; unclear D gene. The CDR3 DNA sequence: TGTGCCAGCAGCTTCCTTTTAGGGAGGAACACTGAAGCTTTCTTT. It specifies CASSFLLGRNTEAFF.